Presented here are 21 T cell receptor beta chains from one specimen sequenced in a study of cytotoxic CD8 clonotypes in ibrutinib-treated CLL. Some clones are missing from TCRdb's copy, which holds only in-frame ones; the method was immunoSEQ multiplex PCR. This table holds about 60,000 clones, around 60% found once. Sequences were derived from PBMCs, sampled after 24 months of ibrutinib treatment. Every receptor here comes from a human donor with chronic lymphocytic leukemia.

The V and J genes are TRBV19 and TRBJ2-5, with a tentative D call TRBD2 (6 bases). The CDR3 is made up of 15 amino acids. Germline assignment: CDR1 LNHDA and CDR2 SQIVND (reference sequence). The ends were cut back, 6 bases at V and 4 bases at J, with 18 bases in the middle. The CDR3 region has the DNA TGTGCCAGTAGGTCGACTGGAGGCGGGACAGAGACCCAGTACTTC. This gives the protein CASRSTGGGTETQYF.

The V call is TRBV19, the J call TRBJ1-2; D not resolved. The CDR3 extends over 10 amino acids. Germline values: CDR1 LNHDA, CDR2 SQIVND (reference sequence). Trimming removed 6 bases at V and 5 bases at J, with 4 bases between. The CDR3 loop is CASRDYGYTF. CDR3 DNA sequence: TGTGCCAGTAGAGATTATGGCTACACCTTC.

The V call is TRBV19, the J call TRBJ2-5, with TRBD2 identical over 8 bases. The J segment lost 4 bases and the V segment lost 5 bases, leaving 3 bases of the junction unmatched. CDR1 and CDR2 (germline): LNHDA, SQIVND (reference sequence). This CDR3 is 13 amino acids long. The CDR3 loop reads CASSGSGAETQYF. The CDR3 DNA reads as TGTGCCAGTAGTGGTAGCGGGGCAGAGACCCAGTACTTC.

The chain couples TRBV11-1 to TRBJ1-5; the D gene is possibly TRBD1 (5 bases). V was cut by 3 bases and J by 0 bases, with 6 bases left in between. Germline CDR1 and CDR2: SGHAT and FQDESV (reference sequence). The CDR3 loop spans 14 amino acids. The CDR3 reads CASSLTDSNQPQHF. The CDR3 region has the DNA TGTGCCAGCAGCTTGACAGATAGCAATCAGCCCCAGCATTTT. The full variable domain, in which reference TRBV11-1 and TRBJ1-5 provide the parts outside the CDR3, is EAEVAQSPRYKITEKSQAVAFWCDPISGHATLYWYRQILGQGPELLVQFQDESVVDDSQLPKDRFSAERLKGVDSTLKIQPAELGDSAMYLCASSLTDSNQPQHFGDGTRLSIL.

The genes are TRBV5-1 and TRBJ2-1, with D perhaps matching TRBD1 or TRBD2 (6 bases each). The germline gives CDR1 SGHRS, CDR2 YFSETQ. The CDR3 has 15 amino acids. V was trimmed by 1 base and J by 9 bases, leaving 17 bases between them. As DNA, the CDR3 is TGCGCCAGCAGCTTGACCTGGACAGCCGGGGGTGAGCAGTTCTTC. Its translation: CASSLTWTAGGEQFF.

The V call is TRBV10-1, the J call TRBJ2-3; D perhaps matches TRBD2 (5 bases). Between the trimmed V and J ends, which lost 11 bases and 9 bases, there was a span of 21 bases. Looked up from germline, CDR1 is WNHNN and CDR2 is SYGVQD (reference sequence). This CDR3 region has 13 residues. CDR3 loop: CACRGAQMGTQYF. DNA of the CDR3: TGCGCCTGCCGGGGAGCACAGATGGGAACGCAGTATTTT.

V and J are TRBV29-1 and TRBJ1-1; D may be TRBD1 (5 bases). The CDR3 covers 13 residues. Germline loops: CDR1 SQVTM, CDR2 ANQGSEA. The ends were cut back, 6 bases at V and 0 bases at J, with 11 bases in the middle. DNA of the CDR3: TGCAGCGTCGAGGGGCAGATGAACACTGAAGCTTTCTTT. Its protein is CSVEGQMNTEAFF.

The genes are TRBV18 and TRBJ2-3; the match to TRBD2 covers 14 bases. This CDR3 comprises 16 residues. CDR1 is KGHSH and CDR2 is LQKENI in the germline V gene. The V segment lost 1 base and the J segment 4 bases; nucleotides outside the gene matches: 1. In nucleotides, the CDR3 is TGTGCCAGCTCACCACAGACTAGCGGGGGGGCAGATACGCAGTATTTT. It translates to CASSPQTSGGADTQYF.

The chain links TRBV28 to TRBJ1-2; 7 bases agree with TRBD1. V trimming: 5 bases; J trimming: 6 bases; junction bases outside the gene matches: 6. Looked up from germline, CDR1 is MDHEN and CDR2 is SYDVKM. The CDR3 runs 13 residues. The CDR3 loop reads CASSEQGRNGYTF. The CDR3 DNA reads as TGTGCCAGCAGTGAACAGGGGAGAAATGGCTACACCTTC.

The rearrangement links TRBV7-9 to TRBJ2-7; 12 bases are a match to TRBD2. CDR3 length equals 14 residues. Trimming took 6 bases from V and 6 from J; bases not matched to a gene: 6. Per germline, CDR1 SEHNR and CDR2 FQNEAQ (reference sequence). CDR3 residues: CASSSGLAGSEQYV. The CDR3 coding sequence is TGTGCCAGCAGTTCTGGACTAGCGGGGAGCGAGCAGTACGTC.

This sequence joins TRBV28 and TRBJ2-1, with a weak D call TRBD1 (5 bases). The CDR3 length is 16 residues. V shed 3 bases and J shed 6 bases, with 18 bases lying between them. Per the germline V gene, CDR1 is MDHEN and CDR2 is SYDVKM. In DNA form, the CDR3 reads TGTGCCAGCAGTTTTCCAGGGCAGATTGCCGCCAATGAGCAGTTCTTC. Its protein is CASSFPGQIAANEQFF.

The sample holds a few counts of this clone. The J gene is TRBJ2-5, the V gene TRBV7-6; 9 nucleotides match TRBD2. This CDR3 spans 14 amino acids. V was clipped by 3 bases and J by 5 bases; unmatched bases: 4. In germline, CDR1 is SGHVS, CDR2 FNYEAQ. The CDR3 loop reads CASSFSGGGETQYF. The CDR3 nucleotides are TGTGCCAGCAGCTTTAGCGGGGGTGGGGAGACCCAGTACTTC.

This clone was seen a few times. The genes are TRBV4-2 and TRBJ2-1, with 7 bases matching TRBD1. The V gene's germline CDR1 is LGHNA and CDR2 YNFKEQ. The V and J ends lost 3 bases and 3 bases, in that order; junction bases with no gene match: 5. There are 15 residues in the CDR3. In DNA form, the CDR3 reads TGTGCCAGCAGCCAGCAGGGGGATGTCTACAATGAGCAGTTCTTC. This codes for CASSQQGDVYNEQFF.

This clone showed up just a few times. CDR3 nucleotides: TGTGCCAGCAGTTACGATTCAGGGAGCTTAAATTCACCCCTCCACTTT. Its protein product is CASSYDSGSLNSPLHF. This chain links TRBV6-5 with TRBJ1-6; D may be TRBD1 (5 bases). This CDR3 region has 16 residues. Trimming took off 2 bases at V and 7 bases at J, with 15 bases between the two ends. CDR1 MNHEY and CDR2 SVGAGI come from the germline V gene.

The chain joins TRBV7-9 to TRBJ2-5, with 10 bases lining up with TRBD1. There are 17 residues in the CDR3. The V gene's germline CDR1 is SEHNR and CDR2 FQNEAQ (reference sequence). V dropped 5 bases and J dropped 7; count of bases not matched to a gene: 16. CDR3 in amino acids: CASSLLTGTGAIGTQYF. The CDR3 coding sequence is TGTGCCAGCAGCCTCTTAACCGGGACAGGGGCAATCGGGACCCAGTACTTC. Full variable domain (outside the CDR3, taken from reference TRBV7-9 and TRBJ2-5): DTGVSQNPRHKITKRGQNVTFRCDPISEHNRLYWYRQTLGQGPEFLTYFQNEAQLEKSRLLSDRFSAERPKGSFSTLEIQRTEQGDSAMYLCASSLLTGTGAIGTQYFGPGTRLLVL.

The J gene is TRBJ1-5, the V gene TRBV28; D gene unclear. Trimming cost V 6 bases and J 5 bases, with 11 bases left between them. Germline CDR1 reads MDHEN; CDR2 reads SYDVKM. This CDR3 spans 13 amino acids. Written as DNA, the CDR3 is TGTGCCAGCAGAAGGAACGGTTATCAGCCCCAGCATTTT. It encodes CASRRNGYQPQHF.

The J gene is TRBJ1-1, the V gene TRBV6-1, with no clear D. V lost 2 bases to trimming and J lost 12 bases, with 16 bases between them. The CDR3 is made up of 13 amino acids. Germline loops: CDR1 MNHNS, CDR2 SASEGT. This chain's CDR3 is CASSESRSRRPFF. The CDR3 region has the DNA TGTGCCAGCAGTGAATCTCGGTCCCGGAGACCTTTCTTT.

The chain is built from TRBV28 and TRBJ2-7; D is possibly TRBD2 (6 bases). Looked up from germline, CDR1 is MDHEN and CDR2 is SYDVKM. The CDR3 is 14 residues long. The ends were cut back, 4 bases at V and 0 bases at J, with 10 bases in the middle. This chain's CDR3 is CASSSSGSSYEQYV. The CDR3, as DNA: TGTGCCAGCAGTTCGTCCGGGAGCTCCTACGAGCAGTACGTC.

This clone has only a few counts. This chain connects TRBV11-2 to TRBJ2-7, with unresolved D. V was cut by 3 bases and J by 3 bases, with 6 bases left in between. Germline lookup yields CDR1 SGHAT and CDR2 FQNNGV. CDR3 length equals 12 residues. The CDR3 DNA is TGTGCCAGCAGCTTTTCAGGCTACGAGCAGTACTTC. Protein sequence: CASSFSGYEQYF. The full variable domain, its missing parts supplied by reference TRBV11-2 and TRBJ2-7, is EAGVAQSPRYKIIEKRQSVAFWCNPISGHATLYWYQQILGQGPKLLIQFQNNGVVDDSQLPKDRFSAERLKGVDSTLKIQPAKLEDSAVYLCASSFSGYEQYFGPGTRLTVT.

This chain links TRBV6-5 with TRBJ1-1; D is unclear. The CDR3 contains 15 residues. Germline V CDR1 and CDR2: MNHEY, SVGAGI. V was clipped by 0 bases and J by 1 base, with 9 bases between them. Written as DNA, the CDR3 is TGTGCCAGCAGTTACTCTAGAACAACGAACACTGAAGCTTTCTTT. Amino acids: CASSYSRTTNTEAFF.

CDR3 DNA sequence: TGTGCCAGCAGCTTTGGGACTAACTATGGCTACACCTTC. Translated: CASSFGTNYGYTF. The genes are TRBV7-7 and TRBJ1-2, with D uncertain. Germline V CDR1 and CDR2: SSHAT, FNYEAQ (reference sequence). The ends were cut back, 3 bases at V and 0 bases at J, with 5 bases in the middle. The CDR3 has 13 residues. The variable domain in full, completed from reference TRBV7-7 and TRBJ1-2, reads GAGVSQSPRYKVTKRGQDVTLRCDPISSHATLYWYQQALGQGPEFLTYFNYEAQPDKSGLPSDRFSAERPEGSISTLTIQRTEQRDSAMYRCASSFGTNYGYTFGSGTRLTVV.